This T cell receptor beta chain originates from a study of OX40 agonist ivuxolimab in advanced cancers. Study-wide background: In this trial design, patients received ivuxolimab intravenously at 0.01 to 10 mg/kg every 2 weeks. Dose-escalation patients were diagnosed with hepatocellular carcinoma, melanoma, renal cell cancer or head and neck cancer. Enrollees could have had prior anti-PD-1, anti-PD-L1 or anti-CTLA-4 therapy, which around 40% had received.

The CDR3 extends over 15 amino acids. The germline V gene encodes CDR1 GTSNPN and CDR2 SVGIG (reference sequence). Unmatched junction bases numbered 8, after V lost 3 bases and J lost 4 bases. General observations from the study: Some nonresponders also had low normalized T-cell clonal expansion.

A note on this clone: Antigen specificity is unknown.

Method: immunoSEQ multiplex PCR; TCRdb's copy keeps in-frame clones and lacks some. The data contain roughly 61,000 clones, around 92% of them singletons. The sequencing used CD4+ or CD8+ T cells sorted from blood, collected in a trial of the OX40 agonist ivuxolimab. V and J are TRBV30 and TRBJ2-1; 8 bases fit TRBD2. This sequence originates from an adult with an advanced solid tumor such as melanoma, head and neck, liver or kidney cancer. CDR3 sequence reads: CAWSAGSGIYNEQFF. CDR3 in DNA: TGTGCCTGGAGCGCGGGTAGCGGGATTTACAATGAGCAGTTCTTC.